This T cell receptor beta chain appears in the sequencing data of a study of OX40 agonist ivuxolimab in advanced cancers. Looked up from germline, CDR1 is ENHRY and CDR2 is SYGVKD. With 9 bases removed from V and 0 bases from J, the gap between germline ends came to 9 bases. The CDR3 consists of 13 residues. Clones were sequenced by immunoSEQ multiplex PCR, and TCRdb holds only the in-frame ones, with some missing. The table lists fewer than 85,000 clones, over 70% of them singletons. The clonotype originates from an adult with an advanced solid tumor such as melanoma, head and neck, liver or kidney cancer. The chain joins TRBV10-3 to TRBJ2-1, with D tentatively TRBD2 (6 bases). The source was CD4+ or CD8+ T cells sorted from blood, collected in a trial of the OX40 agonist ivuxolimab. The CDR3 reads CAMRESSYNEQFF. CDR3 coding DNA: TGTGCCATGCGGGAAAGCTCCTACAATGAGCAGTTCTTC.